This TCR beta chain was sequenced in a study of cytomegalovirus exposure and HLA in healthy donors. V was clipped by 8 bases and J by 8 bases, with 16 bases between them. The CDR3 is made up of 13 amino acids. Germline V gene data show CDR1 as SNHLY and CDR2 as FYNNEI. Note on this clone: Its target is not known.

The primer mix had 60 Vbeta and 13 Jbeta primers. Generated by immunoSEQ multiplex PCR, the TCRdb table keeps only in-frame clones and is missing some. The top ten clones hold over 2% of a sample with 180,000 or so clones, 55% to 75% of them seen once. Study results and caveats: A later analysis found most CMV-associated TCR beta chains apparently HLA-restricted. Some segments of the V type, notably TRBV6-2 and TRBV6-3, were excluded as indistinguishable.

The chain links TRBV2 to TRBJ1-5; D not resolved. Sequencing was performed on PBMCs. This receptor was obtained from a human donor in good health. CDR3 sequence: CASGEGRLKPQHF. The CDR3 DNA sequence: TGTGCCAGCGGGGAAGGGAGATTGAAGCCCCAGCATTTT.